Given below is one T cell receptor (beta chain) in context. What it binds is not known. This sample is part of a study of beta chain features in type 1 diabetes. Study-level background: The samples had 85 million to 140 million sorted cells examined in all.

Findings and caveats of the study: Across all four CD4+ subsets, people with type 1 diabetes showed modestly shorter TCRB CDR3s.

Germline loops: CDR1 SGDLS, CDR2 YYNGEE. This CDR3 comprises 15 residues. Trimming cost V 2 bases and J 5 bases, with 16 bases left between them. Investigators reverse transcribed all isolated RNA, so they sequenced expressed TCRB transcripts. Assay used: immunoSEQ multiplex PCR; TCRdb lists only in-frame clones, some missing. Among roughly 300,000 clones listed, about 13% were seen once. This clonotype was obtained from a man aged 25 to 45 with type 1 diabetes. The sequenced sample consisted of naive CD4+ T cells from blood. The chain couples TRBV9 to TRBJ2-5; tentative D call: TRBD2 (6 bases). The CDR3 is CASSVSPGEEETQYF. CDR3 bases: TGTGCCAGCAGCGTGAGCCCGGGGGAAGAGGAGACCCAGTACTTC.